Included here is one TCR beta chain sequence, with context. The antigen remains undetermined. This entry is derived from a study of OX40 agonist ivuxolimab in advanced cancers. On the study more broadly: Patients receiving dose escalation had hepatocellular carcinoma, melanoma, renal cell or head and neck cancer.

General observations from the study: Those patients achieving a partial response at 0.1-3.0 mg/kg showed among the lowest clonal expansion. Dose levels from 0.1 to 3.0 mg/kg saw CD4+ and CD8+ blood T cells expand clonally by week 6.

Profiling relied on immunoSEQ multiplex PCR, and the TCRdb table lists in-frame clones only, not all of them. Here the sample spans around 34,000 clones, 89% being singletons. Germline lookup yields CDR1 SGHTA and CDR2 FQGNSA. Trimming shortened V by 5 bases and J by 2 bases, and 10 bases separated the two germline ends. The CDR3 has 13 residues. Patients were ruled out by autoimmune disease history or systemic immunosuppression. This chain connects TRBV7-2 to TRBJ2-7, with D unclear. The source of this sequence is an adult with an advanced solid tumor such as melanoma, head and neck, liver or kidney cancer. Source: CD4+ or CD8+ T cells sorted from blood, taken in a trial of the OX40 agonist ivuxolimab. This chain's CDR3 is CASSPELTYEQYF. CDR3 in DNA: TGTGCCAGCAGCCCAGAGCTTACCTACGAGCAGTACTTC.